These 7 T cell receptor beta chains originate from one sample sequenced in a study of cytomegalovirus exposure and HLA in healthy donors. Produced via immunoSEQ multiplex PCR; TCRdb's table is partial and in-frame only. The profile shows 100,000 to 150,000 clones, 85% to 95% of them singletons. Sequenced material: PBMCs. The receptors derive from a woman aged 18 to 35 in good health and CMV-seronegative.

The rearrangement joins TRBV2 to TRBJ2-2; 12 bases are shared with TRBD2. Germline CDR1 SNHLY, CDR2 FYNNEI. CDR3 length: 20 residues. After removal of 0 bases from V and 4 bases from J, the junction contained 12 bases not matched to a gene. In DNA form, the CDR3 reads TGTGCCAGCAGTGAAGCATGGGCTAGCGGGGGGGCCTGGGTCACCGGGGAGCTGTTTTTT. Protein product: CASSEAWASGGAWVTGELFF. Filled out from reference TRBV2 and TRBJ2-2, the complete variable domain reads EPEVTQTPSHQVTQMGQEVILRCVPISNHLYFYWYRQILGQKVEFLVSFYNNEISEKSEIFDDQFSVERPDGSNFTLKIRSTKLEDSAMYFCASSEAWASGGAWVTGELFFGEGSRLTVL.

This clone was seen a single time. The rearrangement joins TRBV19 to TRBJ1-1, with D perhaps TRBD1 (5 bases). V lost 8 bases, J lost 3 bases, and 19 bases lay in between. The CDR3 sequence is 15 residues long. Looked up from germline, CDR1 is LNHDA and CDR2 is SQIVND (reference sequence). The CDR3 reads CASSLAGRLDTEAFF. The CDR3 DNA reads as TGTGCCAGTTCCCTGGCAGGGAGGTTGGACACTGAAGCTTTCTTT.

The chain has TRBV5-1 and TRBJ1-5, with unresolved D. This CDR3 contains 16 residues. Germline CDR1 and CDR2: SGHRS and YFSETQ. Trimming removed 0 bases from V and 2 bases from J, with 12 bases in between. The CDR3 nucleotides read TGCGCCAGCAGCTTGGAAGCTTTCACCGGCAATCAGCCCCAGCATTTT. Translation: CASSLEAFTGNQPQHF.

V usage is TRBV6-4 and J usage is TRBJ2-1, with D tentatively TRBD1 (5 bases). This CDR3 region has 15 residues. Trimming removed 3 bases from V and 7 bases from J, with 16 bases in between. The germline V gene has CDR1 MRHNA and CDR2 SNTAGT. The CDR3 DNA reads TGTGCCAGCAGTGAGAGTGTGGGGCACTGGAATGAGCAGTTCTTC. Protein product: CASSESVGHWNEQFF.

The chain carries TRBV18 and TRBJ2-7, with a tentative D call TRBD1 (7 bases). Trimming removed 3 bases from V and 3 bases from J, with 21 bases in between. The V gene's germline CDR1 is KGHSH and CDR2 LQKENI. CDR3 size: 17 residues. The CDR3 reads CASSPPWGGRGLYEQYF. The CDR3 coding sequence is TGTGCCAGCTCACCCCCCTGGGGAGGTAGGGGGCTCTACGAGCAGTACTTC.

The chain combines TRBV19 with TRBJ2-7, with 9 bases aligning to TRBD1. The CDR3 is made up of 17 amino acids. CDR1 is LNHDA and CDR2 is SQIVND in the germline V gene (reference sequence). V lost 6 bases to trimming and J lost 2 bases; unmatched junction nucleotides: 14. CDR3 in amino acids: CASSPQLPGQGAYEQYF. In DNA, the CDR3 is TGTGCCAGTAGCCCACAACTACCGGGACAGGGAGCCTACGAGCAGTACTTC.

The chain carries TRBV4-1 and TRBJ2-1; TRBD2 matches 8 bases. The V gene end was trimmed by 1 base and the J gene end by 4 bases; junction bases not matched to a gene: 15. Germline CDR1 and CDR2: MGHRA and YSYEKL. This CDR3 contains 19 residues. DNA of the CDR3: TGCGCCAGCAGCCAAGGCCCCGAAAACGGGGGGGCCCGTTACAATGAGCAGTTCTTC. This sequence encodes CASSQGPENGGARYNEQFF.